The rows below give T cell receptor beta chains drawn from one sample of a study of T cells of healthy individuals. Each CDR3 protein gets one entry after TCRdb re-called the 5' RACE reads with MiXCR. Among 40,000 to 65,000 distinct CDR3 sequences listed, about 14% were seen once. The receptor set was obtained from a human donor in good health. Both conserved end residues are part of each CDR3. A D gene is named only where the DNA matches it firmly. Size values are once, few and many counts, or a class for expanded clones, and some rows have none.

TGTGCCACCAGTGAAGGCCAGACCTACGAGCAGTACTTC,CATSEGQTYEQYF,.,TRBV24-1,many,TRBJ2-7
TGCAGTGCTAGAGACCCAGTGCTCAACTATGGCTACACCTTC,CSARDPVLNYGYTF,.,TRBV20-1,.,TRBJ1-2
TGCGCCAGCGGGGTGACCCAGTACTTC,CASGVTQYF,.,TRBV10-2,few,TRBJ2-5
TGTGCCAGCAGTTTAAATATAGGACAGGGTATGAACGAGCAGTACTTC,CASSLNIGQGMNEQYF,TRBD1,TRBV12-3/TRBV12-4,.,TRBJ2-7
TGTGCCAGCTCACGTCCGGGACAGGGGGAGAACACTGAAGCTTTCTTT,CASSRPGQGENTEAFF,TRBD1,TRBV18,many,TRBJ1-1
TGTGCCAGCAGTGAAGCCCTGTACCAAGAGACCCAGTACTTC,CASSEALYQETQYF,.,TRBV25-1,many,TRBJ2-5
TGCGCCAGCAGTGGACAGGGAAATCAGCCCCAGCATTTT,CASSGQGNQPQHF,TRBD1,TRBV10-2,few,TRBJ1-5
TGTGCCAGCAAGGGCCCGACTAGCGGGGGCTCGAGCTCCTACAATGAGCAGTTCTTC,CASKGPTSGGSSSYNEQFF,TRBD2,TRBV2,few,TRBJ2-1
TGTGCCAGCAGTTACAGGGGCGCCTACGAGCAGTACTTC,CASSYRGAYEQYF,TRBD1,TRBV2,many,TRBJ2-7
TGTGCCAGCAGCTTGACGGAAGAGACCCAGTACTTC,CASSLTEETQYF,.,TRBV7-8,few,TRBJ2-5
TGTGCCAGCAGTTACGCGGCAGGGGCTAGCGAGCAGTACTTC,CASSYAAGASEQYF,.,TRBV6-6,many,TRBJ2-7
TGTGCCAGCTCACTCTCTGCAGGGGGACAGGGCTCTCCATCCGAGCAGTACTTC,CASSLSAGGQGSPSEQYF,TRBD1,TRBV18,.,TRBJ2-7
TGCGCCAGCAGCCAAGATATGGAGCGGGAGTGGAATGAGCAGTTCTTC,CASSQDMEREWNEQFF,TRBD2,TRBV4-1,.,TRBJ2-1
TGTGCCAGCAGCTTAGATTGGGGGGGTTCCTACAATGAGCAGTTCTTC,CASSLDWGGSYNEQFF,TRBD2,TRBV7-9,many,TRBJ2-1
TGTGCCAGCAGCTCCCTAGCGGGAGTAGGGCGGACGCAGTATTTT,CASSSLAGVGRTQYF,TRBD2,TRBV7-6,.,TRBJ2-3
TGTGCCAGCAGCGAGACAGGGAGCGGCAATCAGCCCCAGCATTTT,CASSETGSGNQPQHF,TRBD1,TRBV6-9,many,TRBJ1-5
TGCAGCGTTGCTGCGGTCACGGGGCCCGAAGCTTTCTTT,CSVAAVTGPEAFF,.,TRBV29-1,many,TRBJ1-1
TGTGCCAGCAGTGAATGGACAGAGAATGAAAAACTGTTTTTT,CASSEWTENEKLFF,.,TRBV25-1,few,TRBJ1-4
TGTGCCAGCAGCCCTAACGGACAGGCTAACTATGGCTACACCTTC,CASSPNGQANYGYTF,TRBD1,TRBV7-3,.,TRBJ1-2
TGTGCCAGCAGTTTATTCGGTAGCGGGAGTCGCGAGCAGTACTTC,CASSLFGSGSREQYF,TRBD2,TRBV12-3/TRBV12-4,many,TRBJ2-7
TGTGCCAGCAGCTTAGGGACCGGGACTAGCGGGAGAGGCGCAGATACGCAGTATTTT,CASSLGTGTSGRGADTQYF,TRBD2,TRBV7-2,many,TRBJ2-3
TGTGCCAGCAGTAGGTCAGCCGGGACAGCTTACTACGAGCAGTACTTC,CASSRSAGTAYYEQYF,TRBD1,TRBV6-5,.,TRBJ2-7
TGTGCCAGCAGCACACCGGGACAGGGCCAAGAGACCCAGTACTTC,CASSTPGQGQETQYF,TRBD1,TRBV7-9,.,TRBJ2-5
TGTGCCAGCAGCTCCGGACTAGCGGACGGGGATACGCAGTATTTT,CASSSGLADGDTQYF,TRBD2,TRBV7-2,few,TRBJ2-3
TGTGCCAGCAGCTTCCCTGGGCATGAGCAGTTCTTC,CASSFPGHEQFF,.,TRBV5-4,many,TRBJ2-1
TGTGCCAGCCAAGACCCGCCCTCCTACGAGCAGTACTTC,CASQDPPSYEQYF,.,TRBV19,few,TRBJ2-7
TGTGCCAGCAGTTCCCCGTACGAAGCTTTCTTT,CASSSPYEAFF,.,TRBV7-2,.,TRBJ1-1
TGTGCCAGCAGTCCGACAGGGTTGGTCCACGAGCAGTACTTC,CASSPTGLVHEQYF,TRBD1,TRBV6-2/TRBV6-3,.,TRBJ2-7
TGTGCCAGCAAAAGCGCGGTCTATGGCTACACCTTC,CASKSAVYGYTF,.,TRBV7-2,many,TRBJ1-2
TGCAGCGTTGTCCCCCGATTCCAAGAGACCCAGTACTTC,CSVVPRFQETQYF,.,TRBV29-1,.,TRBJ2-5
TGTGCCAGCAGTCGGGCTGGGCAGGGAGGGTTGTGGCTGTTTTTT,CASSRAGQGGLWLFF,TRBD2,TRBV12-3/TRBV12-4,many,TRBJ2-2
TGTGCCAGCAGCTGGCAGGGACAGTACTACGAGCAGTACTTC,CASSWQGQYYEQYF,TRBD1,TRBV7-8,.,TRBJ2-7
TGCGCCAGCAGCTTGGGAAGGCAGCCCTCGAACACTGAAGCTTTCTTT,CASSLGRQPSNTEAFF,.,TRBV5-1,.,TRBJ1-1
TGTGCCAGCAGTGAATCGGGACAGTATTATGGCTACACCTTC,CASSESGQYYGYTF,TRBD1,TRBV6-1,many,TRBJ1-2
TGCAGCGTAGAGACAGGGGGCTACGAGCAGTACTTC,CSVETGGYEQYF,TRBD1,TRBV29-1,.,TRBJ2-7
TGTGCCAGCAGTGACGGCAGTGAGTTGGGTAGGGACATTCAGTACTTC,CASSDGSELGRDIQYF,.,TRBV2,.,TRBJ2-4
TGTGCCAGCAGCCGACTAGCGGGTCCCTACAATGAGCAGTTCTTC,CASSRLAGPYNEQFF,TRBD2,TRBV11-2,.,TRBJ2-1
TGCAGTGCTAGAGAAGAGGGACGGGGGGTAGATGAGCAGTTCTTC,CSAREEGRGVDEQFF,TRBD2,TRBV20-1,few,TRBJ2-1
TGTGCCAGCAGCTCGTCGACTAGTTGGTATGAGCAGTTCTTC,CASSSSTSWYEQFF,.,TRBV7-2,.,TRBJ2-1
TGCAGTGCCCGCGGGAACCTCCAAGAGACCCAGTACTTC,CSARGNLQETQYF,.,TRBV20-1,many,TRBJ2-5
TGCAGCGTTGCCCCCGGAACAAACACTGAAGCTTTCTTT,CSVAPGTNTEAFF,.,TRBV29-1,many,TRBJ1-1
TGTGCCAGCAGTGGGCGGGATAGCTCCTACAATGAGCAGTTCTTC,CASSGRDSSYNEQFF,.,TRBV27,.,TRBJ2-1
TGTGCCACCAGTGAGGGGAGCACAGATACGCAGTATTTT,CATSEGSTDTQYF,.,TRBV24-1,few,TRBJ2-3
TGTGCCAGCAGTTCCCCAGTGGACGGAAGCTCCTACAATGAGCAGTTCTTC,CASSSPVDGSSYNEQFF,.,TRBV6-2/TRBV6-3,many,TRBJ2-1
TGTGCCAGCAGCTTAGCGTCGACTAGCGGTACAGATACGCAGTATTTT,CASSLASTSGTDTQYF,TRBD2,TRBV7-2,few,TRBJ2-3
TGTGCCAGCAGGCAGGGAGACACCATATATTTT,CASRQGDTIYF,.,TRBV27,few,TRBJ1-3
TGCGCCAGCAGCCATGATCTGACAGGGTCTAGGGGTGGCTACACCTTC,CASSHDLTGSRGGYTF,TRBD1,TRBV4-3,.,TRBJ1-2
TGTGCCAGCTCGCGGGGGACAGATTTTTACAATGAGCAGTTCTTC,CASSRGTDFYNEQFF,.,TRBV18,.,TRBJ2-1
TGTGCCAGTAGTAAGGGACGGTTAGACACCGGGGAGCTGTTTTTT,CASSKGRLDTGELFF,.,TRBV19,.,TRBJ2-2
TGTGCCAGCAGTTGGGGCACTGGAAACACCATATATTTT,CASSWGTGNTIYF,.,TRBV13,few,TRBJ1-3
TGTGCCAGTAGTATGGACAGGGATGAAAAACTGTTTTTT,CASSMDRDEKLFF,TRBD1,TRBV19,few,TRBJ1-4
TGTGCCATCAGTGAGATTGTGGCCGACGAGCAGTACTTC,CAISEIVADEQYF,.,TRBV10-3,few,TRBJ2-7